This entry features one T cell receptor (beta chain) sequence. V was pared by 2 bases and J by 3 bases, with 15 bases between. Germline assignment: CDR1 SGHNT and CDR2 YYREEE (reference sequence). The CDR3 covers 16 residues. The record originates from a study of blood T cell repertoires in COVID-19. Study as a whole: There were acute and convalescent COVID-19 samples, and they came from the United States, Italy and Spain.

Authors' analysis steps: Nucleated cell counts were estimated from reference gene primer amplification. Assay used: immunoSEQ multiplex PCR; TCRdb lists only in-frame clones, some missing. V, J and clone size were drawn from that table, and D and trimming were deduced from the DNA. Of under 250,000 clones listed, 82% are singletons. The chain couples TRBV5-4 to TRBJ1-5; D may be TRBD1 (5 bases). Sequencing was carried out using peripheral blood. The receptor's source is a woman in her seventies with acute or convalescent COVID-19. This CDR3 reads CASSFGGARVNQPQHF. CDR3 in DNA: TGTGCCAGCAGCTTTGGCGGGGCCCGGGTCAATCAGCCCCAGCATTTT.